This note documents a single TCR beta chain sequence. A few counts support this clonotype. This receptor's antigen is unknown. Base qualities are not provided; no much larger clone lies one nucleotide away. The germline V gene (reference sequence) provides CDR1 DFQATT and CDR2 SNEGSKA. Including the terminal cysteine and phenylalanine, the CDR3 comprises 17 residues. The kept DNA is CDR3 alone, 51 bases in frame from the first base. Ends trimmed: V by 3 bases, J by 2 bases; bases unmatched to a gene: 11. The TCR beta CDR3 regions were amplified from RNA transcripts. The first round of RT-PCR for the TCR CDR3 was performed with the HTBI primer set and the Qiagen OneStep RT-PCR kit. Libraries were constructed in a second round of multiplex PCR, after which size selection and purification were performed. Sequencing of the libraries was done on an Illumina HiSeq2000 using paired-end 100 bp reads. As for how the authors treated the data: Raw data were processed with SOAPnuke, discarding reads with adapters, uncalled bases, mean Phred below 15, or no exact constant-primer or identifier match. High-quality paired reads were merged with COPE v1.2.5, and unique nucleotide sequences were defined as clonotypes. MiTCR v1.1 was used to align the clonotypes against IMGT TRBV, TRBD and TRBJ reference segments. Only V-J combinations with frequency above 0.0001, covering approximately 99% of repertoires, were analysed. A TCS score was defined as the ratio between F50 (clonal expansion) and ExV (chaos), using BLOSUM62-based TCRdist between CDR3 peptides within each V-J. Welch's t-statistics and random forest reduced roughly 530 V-J features to 10 to 15, which were used in a naive Bayes classifier (R e1071). TCRdb reworked the public reads: Q25 trimming with fastp, MiXCR clone assembly, productive beta chains retained. Identical CDR3 proteins give one entry, which carries the most common genes and DNA. These V and J calls rely on TCRdb rather than the paper's analysis. The sample data list around 200,000 distinct CDR3 sequences, and approximately 15% of these were observed just once. Around 27% of the sample comes from the top ten.

The sample belongs to a study of T cells in Graves' hyperthyroidism and ophthalmopathy (dated by TCRdb to about 2019). Study-level background: Peripheral blood was sampled at the time of initial diagnosis, prior to any treatment. The study also compared thyroid tissue and blood T-cell repertoires from about six Graves' hyperthyroidism patients. According to the paper, TCR Vbeta CDR3 sequencing was carried out on over 130 peripheral blood samples, which came from more than 40 ophthalmopathy, roughly 75 hyperthyroidism and some 17 progressor patients. A discovery cohort of around 98 patients, 43 with Graves' ophthalmopathy and 55 to 60 with stable Graves' hyperthyroidism, was used to find distinguishing TCR V-J signatures. Following sampling, methimazole starting at 30 mg daily was given to hyperthyroidism patients, and high-dose intravenous methylprednisolone was given to ophthalmopathy patients. Whether ophthalmopathy could be predicted prospectively was tested in an independent validation cohort made up of approximately 19 hyperthyroidism patients plus 17 patients who later progressed to ophthalmopathy. The approximately 97 discovery patients were randomly divided into training and test sets at a 7:3 ratio.

Graves' hyperthyroidism was defined as stable when no progression to ophthalmopathy occurred over 18 months of follow-up. The hyperthyroidism patients were between 18 and 65 years old and newly diagnosed, with a disease duration of less than 2 months. The study excluded patients with uncontrolled infections, other autoimmune diseases, pregnancy or lactation. Diagnoses were based on clinical symptoms, serum thyroxine and TRAb, thyroid ultrasound and orbital computed tomography. PBMCs were separated from roughly 9.6 ml of fresh peripheral blood using Ficoll-Paque density gradient centrifugation. Total RNA was extracted with Trizol reagent, and quality was checked on an Agilent 2100 Bioanalyzer. Beyond this particular receptor, the publication reports: Most expanded thyroid clonotypes (frequency above 0.001) were also found in blood, which suggests that blood repertoires may mirror thyroid immune responses. In validation, progression to ophthalmopathy was predicted by the model with nearly 71% sensitivity and roughly 72% specificity, a median of approximately 6.5 months before onset. A model built on a 13 V-J signature distinguished ophthalmopathy from stable hyperthyroidism, reaching 87.88% sensitivity and about 81% specificity in cross-validation and 80%/75% in testing. No statistical method was used to set the sample size in advance, and investigators knew the group allocation.

The chain was built from TRBV20-1 and TRBJ2-1; 9 junctional bases match TRBD2. This receptor was obtained from a woman aged 45-59 years with Graves' hyperthyroidism. The source material was blood. For the CDR3, the sequence is CSARFVRGGGAYNEQFF. The DNA is TGCAGTGCTAGGTTCGTCAGGGGCGGGGGGGCCTACAATGAGCAGTTCTTC.